The 19 T cell receptor beta chains listed next were all sequenced from one sample in a study of T cell repertoires in cytomegalovirus infection (dated by TCRdb to between 2018 and 2020). Sequencing was carried out with an Illumina HiSeq 1500. TCRdb reanalyzed the raw reads on its own, using fastp at Q25 for trimming and MiXCR for clone calling, and kept in-frame beta chains. When rows share a CDR3 protein, they turn into one entry using the most common DNA and genes. Within this sample are about 300,000 distinct CDR3 sequences, with more than 20% of them counted one time only. The biggest ten clones account for approximately 15% of the sample. Sequenced input: PBMCs. The receptor source for this set is a human donor in good health (CMV status not recorded). Some clones in this sample may be carry-over from other donors' samples.

This clonotype was seen more than once but under ten times. The CDR3 nucleotides are TGTGCCAGTAGTCAAGGAGGGGGGACTGAAGCTTTCTTT. Translated, it gives CASSQGGGTEAFF. The V call is TRBV19, the J call TRBJ1-1, with a possible D match to TRBD1 (6 bases). CDR3 length: 13 residues. V lost 5 bases and J lost 5, with 12 bases in between. The germline gives CDR1 LNHDA, CDR2 SQIVND (reference sequence).

The chain uses TRBV24-1 and TRBJ2-5; 10 nucleotides line up with TRBD2. There are 18 residues in the CDR3. The V segment lost 4 bases and the J segment 4 bases; nucleotides outside the gene matches: 14. CDR1 is KGHDR, CDR2 SFDVKD, per germline. CDR3 coding DNA: TGTGCCACCAGTGACTCAAGAGCGGGAGGGATCGGAGGAGAGACCCAGTACTTC. Its translation is CATSDSRAGGIGGETQYF.

This clonotype was counted ten times or more. The CDR3 nucleotides read TGTGCCAGCAGTGCCGGGCGGGGGGGGACTGAAGCTTTCTTT. It yields the protein CASSAGRGGTEAFF. The V gene is TRBV12-3 or TRBV12-4, the J gene TRBJ1-1; TRBD1 might be the D (5 bases). V gave up 5 bases and J gave up 5 bases, with 15 bases separating them. The CDR3 covers 14 residues.

A few counts support this clonotype. This chain joins TRBV5-4 and TRBJ2-2; perhaps D is TRBD1 or TRBD2 (6 bases each). The ends were cut back, 2 bases at V and 3 bases at J, with 14 bases in the middle. Germline values: CDR1 SGHNT, CDR2 YYREEE (reference sequence). The CDR3 loop spans 16 amino acids. CDR3 loop: CASSFPSGGYTGELFF. The CDR3 nucleotides are TGTGCCAGCAGCTTTCCTTCCGGGGGCTACACCGGGGAGCTGTTTTTT.

The CDR3 sequence is CASSRRDRGYEQYF. For the CDR3, the DNA is TGTGCCAGCAGCCGGAGGGACAGGGGATACGAGCAGTACTTC. The chain employs TRBV5-4 and TRBJ2-7; 10 bases map to TRBD1. The CDR3 has 14 amino acids. With 4 bases clipped from V and 4 bases from J, the junction kept 5 bases outside the gene matches. Germline CDR1 reads SGHNT; CDR2 reads YYREEE (reference sequence).

V usage is TRBV10-3 and J usage is TRBJ2-7; possible D gene TRBD2, 5 bases. CDR1 ENHRY and CDR2 SYGVKD come from the germline V gene. The CDR3 consists of 11 residues. Trimming shortened V by 4 bases and J by 5 bases, and 6 bases separated the two germline ends. CDR3 in amino acids: CAISGGNEQYF. The CDR3 nucleotides are TGTGCCATCAGTGGAGGGAACGAGCAGTACTTC.

This clonotype appeared a few times. CDR3 DNA sequence: TGTGCCAGTAGGACCCTAGACGGCAATGAGCAGTTCTTC. Translation gives CASRTLDGNEQFF. The chain recombines TRBV19 with TRBJ2-1; D is unresolved. Germline V gene lookup returns CDR1 LNHDA and CDR2 SQIVND (reference sequence). The ends were cut back, 6 bases at V and 6 bases at J, with 12 bases in the middle. The CDR3 extends over 13 amino acids.

This clonotype is a singleton in its sample. The rearrangement links TRBV6-2 or TRBV6-3 to TRBJ2-7; 13 bases line up with TRBD2. This CDR3 comprises 16 residues. Germline V CDR1 and CDR2: MNHEY, SVGEGT. The J segment lost 6 bases and the V segment lost 0 bases, leaving 5 bases of the junction unmatched. As DNA, the CDR3 is TGTGCCAGCAGTTACTCGAGACTAGCGGGAGGTGGCGAGCAGTACTTC. Translating gives CASSYSRLAGGGEQYF.

The rearrangement links TRBV5-4 to TRBJ2-5; 9 bases map to TRBD2. Germline V gives CDR1 SGHNT, CDR2 YYREEE (reference sequence). The CDR3 is made up of 17 amino acids. V shed 4 bases and J 2 bases; nucleotides not matched to a gene: 12. CDR3 sequence reads: CASSPGSGREGQETQYF. CDR3 DNA sequence: TGTGCCAGCAGCCCGGGGTCAGGGCGGGAGGGACAAGAGACCCAGTACTTC.

The rearrangement uses TRBV5-5 and TRBJ2-7, with unresolved D. In germline, CDR1 is SGHKS, CDR2 YYEKEE (reference sequence). Deletions cut 4 bases from V and 2 bases from J, with 13 bases between. There are 14 residues in the CDR3. CDR3 nucleotides: TGTGCCAGCAGCCTGCTAGGGCAAGCCTACGAGCAGTACTTC. As protein: CASSLLGQAYEQYF.

The chain links TRBV4-1 to TRBJ1-2, with D possibly matching TRBD1 (6 bases). The CDR3 contains 18 residues. Germline CDR1 reads MGHRA; CDR2 reads YSYEKL. Trimming stripped 1 base from V and 4 bases from J, with 22 bases between. CDR3 nucleotides: TGCGCCAGCAGCCAAGTCCTCATAACAGGGCTGAAGGGCTATGGCTACACCTTC. Its translation: CASSQVLITGLKGYGYTF.

This clonotype appeared many times. The chain has TRBV7-2 and TRBJ2-7; 12 bases fit TRBD2. CDR1 SGHTA and CDR2 FQGNSA come from the germline V gene. This CDR3 is 17 amino acids long. V gave up 7 bases and J gave up 0 bases; unmatched junction bases: 10. The CDR3 loop reads CASIETSGRSGSYEQYF. CDR3 DNA sequence: TGTGCCAGCATAGAGACTAGCGGGAGATCCGGCTCCTACGAGCAGTACTTC.

In its sample, this clonotype was seen many times. The rearrangement links TRBV6-1 to TRBJ1-1; D is unclear. Trimming cost V 6 bases and J 1 base, with 12 bases left between them. CDR3 size: 14 residues. The germline gives CDR1 MNHNS, CDR2 SASEGT. In DNA, the CDR3 is TGTGCCAGCAGGGGTATGGAGGGGAACACTGAAGCTTTCTTT. This encodes CASRGMEGNTEAFF.

Many counts were recorded for this clonotype. The chain joins TRBV7-2 to TRBJ2-3, with 10 positions matching TRBD2. Unmatched junction bases numbered 4, after V lost 0 bases and J lost 7 bases. Germline CDR1 reads SGHTA; CDR2 reads FQGNSA. This CDR3 has 15 residues. The chain's CDR3 is CASSLAGGLANTQYF. The CDR3 DNA follows: TGTGCCAGCAGCTTAGCGGGGGGACTAGCGAATACGCAGTATTTT.

This clonotype was seen at least ten times. The gene calls are TRBV7-6 and TRBJ1-6; D call uncertain. V was trimmed by 4 bases and J by 5 bases, leaving 12 bases between them. Germline CDR1 is SGHVS and CDR2 is FNYEAQ. The CDR3 length is 15 residues. The CDR3 spells CASSSQADDNSPLHF. CDR3 coding DNA: TGTGCCAGCAGCTCCCAGGCCGATGATAATTCACCCCTCCACTTT.

This clonotype was counted at least ten times. CDR3 region: CASSPQGGRVYEQYF. The CDR3 DNA follows: TGTGCCAGCAGCCCCCAAGGGGGCAGGGTCTACGAGCAGTACTTC. The J gene is TRBJ2-7, the V gene TRBV7-2, with 7 bases aligning to TRBD1. The CDR3 runs to 15 residues. V lost 5 bases to trimming and J lost 3 bases; unmatched junction nucleotides: 10. Germline V lookup: CDR1 SGHTA, CDR2 FQGNSA.

This sequence joins TRBV10-3 and TRBJ2-2, with 13 bases that match TRBD2. With V trimmed by 6 bases and J by 10 bases, 5 bases remained unmatched. CDR1 and CDR2 from the germline V gene are ENHRY and SYGVKD. CDR3 length: 14 residues. CDR3 amino acids: CAIRRTSGSLELFF. CDR3 in DNA: TGTGCCATCAGAAGGACTAGCGGGAGTCTGGAGCTGTTTTTT.

This clonotype was picked up a small number of times. Here the CDR3 reads CASSVAGGLGETQYF. The CDR3, as DNA: TGTGCCAGCAGTGTAGCGGGAGGTCTAGGGGAGACCCAGTACTTC. V gene TRBV28 combines with J gene TRBJ2-5; TRBD2 matches 10 bases. The CDR3 length is 15 residues. Germline V gene sequence: CDR1 MDHEN, CDR2 SYDVKM. The V gene end was trimmed by 5 bases and the J gene end by 5 bases; junction bases not matched to a gene: 8.

This chain joins TRBV7-6 and TRBJ2-1; the match to TRBD2 covers 7 bases. Trimming removed 6 bases from V and 0 bases from J; junction bases left unmatched: 5. Germline V gene data show CDR1 as SGHVS and CDR2 as FNYEAQ. This CDR3 region has 15 residues. Here the CDR3 DNA reads TGTGCCAGCAGTTCTCCGGGGGGCTCCTACAATGAGCAGTTCTTC. Protein product: CASSSPGGSYNEQFF.